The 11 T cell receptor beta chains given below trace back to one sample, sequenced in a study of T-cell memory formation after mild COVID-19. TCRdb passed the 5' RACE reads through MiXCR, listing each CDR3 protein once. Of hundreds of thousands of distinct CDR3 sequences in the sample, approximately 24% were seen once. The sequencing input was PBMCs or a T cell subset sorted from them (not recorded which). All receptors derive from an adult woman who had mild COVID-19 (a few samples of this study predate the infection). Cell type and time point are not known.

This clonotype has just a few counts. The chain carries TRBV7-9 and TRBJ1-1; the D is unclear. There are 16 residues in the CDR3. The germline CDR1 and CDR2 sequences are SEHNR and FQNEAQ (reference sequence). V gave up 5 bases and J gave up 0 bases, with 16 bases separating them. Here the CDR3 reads CASSAHRGSMNTEAFF. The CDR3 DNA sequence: TGTGCCAGCAGCGCCCACCGGGGTAGCATGAACACTGAAGCTTTCTTT.

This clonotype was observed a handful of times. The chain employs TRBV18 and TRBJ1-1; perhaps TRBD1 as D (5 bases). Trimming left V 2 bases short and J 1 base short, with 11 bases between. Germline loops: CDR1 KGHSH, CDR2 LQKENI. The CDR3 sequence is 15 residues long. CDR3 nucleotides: TGTGCCAGCTCACCAGAGCAGGGCAAGAACACTGAAGCTTTCTTT. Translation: CASSPEQGKNTEAFF.

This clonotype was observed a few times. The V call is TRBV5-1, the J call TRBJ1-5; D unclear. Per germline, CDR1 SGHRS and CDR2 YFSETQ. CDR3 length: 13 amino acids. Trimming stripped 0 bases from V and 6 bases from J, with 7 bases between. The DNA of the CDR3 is TGCGCCAGCAGCTTGGAACCCTCTCAGCCCCAGCATTTT. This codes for CASSLEPSQPQHF. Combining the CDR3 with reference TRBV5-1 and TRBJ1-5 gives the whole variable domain KAGVTQTPRYLIKTRGQQVTLSCSPISGHRSVSWYQQTPGQGLQFLFEYFSETQRNKGNFPGRFSGRQFSNSRSEMNVSTLELGDSALYLCASSLEPSQPQHFGDGTRLSIL.

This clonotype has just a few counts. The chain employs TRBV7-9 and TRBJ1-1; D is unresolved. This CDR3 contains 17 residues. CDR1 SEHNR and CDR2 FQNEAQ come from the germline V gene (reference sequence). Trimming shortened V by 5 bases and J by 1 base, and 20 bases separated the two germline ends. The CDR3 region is CASSPVSPSEGNTEAFF. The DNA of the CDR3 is TGTGCCAGCAGCCCCGTCTCACCTTCGGAGGGGAACACTGAAGCTTTCTTT. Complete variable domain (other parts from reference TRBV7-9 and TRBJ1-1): DTGVSQNPRHKITKRGQNVTFRCDPISEHNRLYWYRQTLGQGPEFLTYFQNEAQLEKSRLLSDRFSAERPKGSFSTLEIQRTEQGDSAMYLCASSPVSPSEGNTEAFFGQGTRLTVV.

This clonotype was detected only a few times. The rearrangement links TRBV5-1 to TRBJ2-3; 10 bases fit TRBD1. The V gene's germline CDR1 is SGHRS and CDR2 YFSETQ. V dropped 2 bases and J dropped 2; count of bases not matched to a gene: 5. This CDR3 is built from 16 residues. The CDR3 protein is CASSFGQGDPTDTQYF. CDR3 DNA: TGCGCCAGCAGCTTTGGACAGGGGGACCCCACAGATACGCAGTATTTT.

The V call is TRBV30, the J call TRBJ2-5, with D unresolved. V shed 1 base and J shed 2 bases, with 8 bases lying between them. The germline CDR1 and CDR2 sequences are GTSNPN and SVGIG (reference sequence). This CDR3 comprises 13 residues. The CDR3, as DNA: TGTGCCTGGAGTGGGGGAATACAAGAGACCCAGTACTTC. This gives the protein CAWSGGIQETQYF.

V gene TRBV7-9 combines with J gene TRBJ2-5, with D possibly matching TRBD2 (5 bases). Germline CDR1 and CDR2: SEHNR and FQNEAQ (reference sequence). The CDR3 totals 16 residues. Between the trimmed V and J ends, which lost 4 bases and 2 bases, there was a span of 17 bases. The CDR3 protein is CASSSLRDFRQETQYF. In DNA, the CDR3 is TGTGCCAGCAGCTCACTACGGGATTTCCGTCAAGAGACCCAGTACTTC.

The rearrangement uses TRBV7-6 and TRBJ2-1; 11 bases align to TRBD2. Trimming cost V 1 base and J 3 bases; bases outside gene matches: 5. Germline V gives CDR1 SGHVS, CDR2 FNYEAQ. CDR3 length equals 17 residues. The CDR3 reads CASSLEATSGIYNEQFF. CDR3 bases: TGTGCCAGCAGCTTAGAGGCGACTAGCGGGATCTACAATGAGCAGTTCTTC.

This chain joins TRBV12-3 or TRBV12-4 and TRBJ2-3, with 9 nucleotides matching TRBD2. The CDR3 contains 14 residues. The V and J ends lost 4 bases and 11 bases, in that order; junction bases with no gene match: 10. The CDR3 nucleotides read TGTGCCAGCAGTTCTAGCGGGGTCGTTGGGAAGCAGTATTTT. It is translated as CASSSSGVVGKQYF.

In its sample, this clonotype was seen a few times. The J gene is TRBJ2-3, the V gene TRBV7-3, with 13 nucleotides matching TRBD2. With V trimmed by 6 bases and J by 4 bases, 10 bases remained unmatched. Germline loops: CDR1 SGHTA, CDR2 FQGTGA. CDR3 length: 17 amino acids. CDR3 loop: CASSTSGRARGADTQYF. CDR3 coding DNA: TGTGCCAGCAGTACTAGCGGGAGGGCCCGTGGAGCAGATACGCAGTATTTT. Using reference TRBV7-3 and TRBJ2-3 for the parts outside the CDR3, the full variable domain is GAGVSQTPSNKVTEKGKYVELRCDPISGHTALYWYRQSLGQGPEFLIYFQGTGAADDSGLPNDRFFAVRPEGSVSTLKIQRTERGDSAVYLCASSTSGRARGADTQYFGPGTRLTVL.

CDR3 region: CASSPAAGGSQPQHF. The CDR3 region has the DNA TGTGCCAGCAGCCCGGCGGCAGGGGGCAGTCAGCCCCAGCATTTT. J is TRBJ1-5 and V is TRBV5-5, with 8 bases identical to TRBD1. V shed 4 bases, J shed 6 bases, and the junction held 9 bases outside the gene matches. In germline, CDR1 is SGHKS, CDR2 YYEKEE (reference sequence). This CDR3 contains 15 residues.